The source of this T cell receptor beta chain is a study of PD-1 blockade in classical Hodgkin lymphoma (dated by TCRdb to the early 2020s). Looking at the study overall: Nivolumab dosing was 3 mg/kg intravenously every 2 weeks, continuing until either disease progression or unacceptable toxicity. The study used TCR beta sequencing and CyTOF to define a peripheral blood immune signature of response to PD-1 blockade in classical Hodgkin lymphoma.

Taken with the paper, the label for time point translates to: cycle 1 day 1 (C1D1), immediately before nivolumab initiation. Every trial patient had relapsed after autologous stem cell transplantation, and cohorts A, B and C differed in prior brentuximab vedotin exposure. The trial cohort was composed of about 54 patients with relapsed/refractory classical Hodgkin lymphoma, for whom complete response, partial response or progressive disease was recorded as best overall response. Single-agent nivolumab was administered to trial patients in the multi-cohort phase II CheckMate 205 trial. An independent review committee assessed best overall response by applying the 2007 International Working Group response criteria. PBMCs from the trial were collected at three points: immediately before nivolumab initiation (C1D1), and during therapy at cycle 2 day 1 and cycle 4 day 1. Peripheral blood was collected in 8 mL Vacutainer Cell Preparation Tubes, from which PBMCs were isolated by centrifugation and then cryopreserved.

For this clone: Its antigen remains unidentified. No base quality values were provided; no much bigger clone lies one nucleotide off.

In the germline V gene, CDR1 corresponds to SGHAT and CDR2 to FQNNGV. At the junction V is shortened by 6 bases and J by 2 bases, with 10 bases in between. The CDR3 goes from the cysteine to the phenylalanine over 13 residues. The entry retains the CDR3 DNA only, 39 bases that are in frame from base 1. Genomic DNA was isolated using the Qiagen DNeasy kit from unsorted PBMCs as well as from negatively selected CD4+ and CD8+ fractions. TCR beta CDR3 regions were subjected to amplification by immunoSEQ multiplex PCR with primers that anneal to V and J segments. Amplification bias was minimized using a synthetic immune receptor repertoire, and residual bias was removed computationally after sequencing. The study's processing was this. Custom Python scripts were used to quantify repertoire diversity as the Shannon entropy index. Unsorted, CD4+ and CD8+ repertoires were analyzed separately, except for combined analyses in which CD4+ and CD8+ sequences were merged in silico. A clone counted as expanded when the clone's frequency after treatment rose at least 2-fold relative to C1D1, and clones undetected at baseline were given a pseudocount of 0.5. Singleton clones were defined as clones with 0 or 1 copy at C1D1, and non-singleton clones were defined as clones with 2 or more copies. Clones expanded in unsorted samples were labelled as CD4+, CD8+ or unknown by matching protein sequences in sorted samples from the same patient. Wilcoxon tests on paired samples were used to test diversity changes from C1D1 to C4D1. TCRdb carries this immuneACCESS record with in-frame sequences only. Its versions omit some clonotypes, under half of them owing to an unresolved V gene in the studies checked, with the rest unexplained. V, J and clone size derive from that table, while D and trimming were established from the DNA sequence. The sample records about 97,000 clones, approximately 80% of which are singletons. The ten largest clones represent approximately 12% of the sample.

The investigation overall reported the following: Trial patients with a complete response had baseline diversity similar to that of newly diagnosed patients, while partial responders and progressors had significantly lower diversity. Newly diagnosed patients were reported to have lower baseline TCR diversity than healthy donors, and relapsed/refractory patients were reported to have lower baseline TCR diversity still. The study was restricted to a single clinical trial cohort, and the causes of repertoire differences, possibly disease activity or prior therapy, were left undefined. By C4D1, a significant rise was seen in CD4+ TCR diversity but not in CD8+ TCR diversity (p=0.0027 vs p=0.16), and the rise was most apparent among complete responders (p=0.02). Lower diversity was seen in patients whose nivolumab began less than 1 year after ASCT, and these patients were left out of later analyses so that immune reconstitution would not confound the results.

Sample: peripheral blood mononuclear cells (PBMCs), taken at baseline. The V gene is TRBV11-2 and the J gene is TRBJ1-1, with TRBD1 as a weak D call on 6 bases. This TCR was sampled from a human donor with classical Hodgkin lymphoma. The sequenced DNA: TGTGCCAGCAGACGGGGGCCTAACACTGAAGCTTTCTTT. Its protein is CASRRGPNTEAFF.